The 22 T cell receptor beta chains given below trace back to one sample, sequenced in a study of vaccination and CD4 T cells after COVID-19 (dated 2022 in TCRdb). The treatment or condition label corresponds to: approximately nine-day PBMC culture with coronavirus spike peptide pools or control peptides (ViraFEST assay). The library was generated by PCR. The data were produced on an Illumina iSeq 100. DNA from cultured CD4+ T cells underwent TCR sequencing with the Oncomine TCR Beta short-read assay at the Johns Hopkins FTIC core. The public reads were run again by TCRdb, first through fastp at Q25 and then through MiXCR, and only productive beta chains were kept. All rows with the same CDR3 protein become a single entry with the most common DNA and genes. For this sample the table gives approximately 13,000 distinct CDR3 sequences, of which roughly 79% were detected only once. The ten largest clones capture roughly 30% of the sample.

These TCRs' antigens remain unknown. The sample taken for sequencing was CD4+ T cells from blood, cultured in vitro. These receptors came from a human donor who had recovered from COVID-19.

This chain links TRBV20-1 with TRBJ1-5, with D perhaps matching TRBD1 (6 bases). This CDR3 comprises 15 residues. V was pared by 5 bases and J by 3 bases, with 17 bases between. Germline values: CDR1 DFQATT, CDR2 SNEGSKA (reference sequence). For the CDR3, the DNA is TGCAGTGCTCCGACAGGCTACAAACACAATCAGCCCCAGCATTTT. This sequence encodes CSAPTGYKHNQPQHF.

The chain has TRBV6-1 and TRBJ1-1, with D hard to call. V gave up 6 bases and J gave up 0 bases, with 11 bases separating them. There are 14 residues in the CDR3. Per the germline V gene, CDR1 is MNHNS and CDR2 is SASEGT. CDR3 nucleotide sequence: TGTGCCAGCAGACCCGATCAGATGAACACTGAAGCTTTCTTT. This codes for CASRPDQMNTEAFF.

The chain couples TRBV28 to TRBJ1-4; the match to TRBD1 covers 11 bases. CDR1 and CDR2 (germline): MDHEN, SYDVKM. CDR3 length: 15 amino acids. With V trimmed by 3 bases and J by 8 bases, 5 bases remained unmatched. This chain's CDR3 is CASSLAGTGGEKLFF. The CDR3 DNA follows: TGTGCCAGCAGTTTGGCTGGGACAGGGGGAGAAAAACTGTTTTTT.

This chain connects TRBV24-1 to TRBJ2-5; D possibly corresponds to TRBD1 (6 bases). The V gene's germline CDR1 is KGHDR and CDR2 SFDVKD. This CDR3 spans 16 amino acids. Deletions cut 4 bases from V and 3 bases from J, with 17 bases between. CDR3 region: CATSDRGAGAEETQYF. The CDR3 DNA reads as TGTGCCACCAGTGACCGTGGTGCAGGGGCGGAAGAGACCCAGTACTTC.

V is TRBV7-9 and J is TRBJ2-7, with D unclear. Trimming stripped 5 bases from V and 10 bases from J, with 24 bases between. Germline CDR1 SEHNR, CDR2 FQNEAQ (reference sequence). The length of the CDR3 is 15 residues. CDR3 region: CASSTPLARSFGQYF. The DNA for the CDR3 is TGTGCCAGCAGCACCCCCTTAGCACGTTCCTTCGGACAGTACTTC.

The genes are TRBV10-3 and TRBJ1-2; no definite D call. There are 15 residues in the CDR3. V was pared by 0 bases and J by 2 bases, with 10 bases between. Germline V CDR1 and CDR2: ENHRY, SYGVKD. This CDR3 reads CAISESEGYNYGYTF. CDR3 sequence (DNA): TGTGCCATCAGTGAGTCGGAAGGGTACAACTATGGCTACACCTTC.

The chain employs TRBV28 and TRBJ2-2; D may correspond to TRBD1 or TRBD2 (5 bases each). The CDR3 contains 14 residues. Looked up from germline, CDR1 is MDHEN and CDR2 is SYDVKM. The V gene lost 7 bases and the J gene lost 6 bases, with 15 bases spanning the gap. Written as DNA, the CDR3 is TGTGCCAGCAACCGGGACGTGGGCGCCGGGGAGCTGTTTTTT. As protein: CASNRDVGAGELFF.

The chain is built from TRBV19 and TRBJ2-2, with TRBD1 matching over 8 bases. CDR3 length: 15 residues. V was clipped by 10 bases and J by 2 bases; unmatched bases: 9. Germline V gene sequence: CDR1 LNHDA, CDR2 SQIVND (reference sequence). The CDR3, as DNA: TGTGCCACCCGGAGACAGGGGCATAACACCGGGGAGCTGTTTTTT. Translating gives CATRRQGHNTGELFF.

This clonotype was counted only a few times. This chain connects TRBV7-2 to TRBJ2-5; D unclear. Deletions cut 1 base from V and 5 bases from J, with 11 bases between. The CDR3 sequence is 14 residues long. Germline lookup yields CDR1 SGHTA and CDR2 FQGNSA. CDR3 region: CASSLGPRMETQYF. CDR3 bases: TGTGCCAGCAGCTTAGGTCCCAGGATGGAGACCCAGTACTTC.

J is TRBJ1-2 and V is TRBV6-2 or TRBV6-3, with D perhaps matching TRBD1 (5 bases). Trimming left V 0 bases short and J 2 bases short, with 7 bases between. Germline V gene data show CDR1 as MNHEY and CDR2 as SVGEGT. The CDR3 loop spans 14 amino acids. The CDR3 DNA follows: TGTGCCAGCAGTTACTCAGAGGGGAACTATGGCTACACCTTC. It specifies CASSYSEGNYGYTF.

This clonotype has only a few counts. The V gene is TRBV24-1, the J gene TRBJ2-2; 8 positions agree with TRBD1. V was clipped by 10 bases and J by 2 bases; unmatched bases: 5. This CDR3 has 14 residues. Germline V gives CDR1 KGHDR, CDR2 SFDVKD. The CDR3 sequence is CATTGTGNTGELFF. The CDR3 DNA reads TGTGCCACAACCGGGACAGGAAACACCGGGGAGCTGTTTTTT.

In this sample, this clonotype turned up once. The chain carries TRBV2 and TRBJ2-5; perhaps TRBD2 as D (6 bases). This CDR3 has 16 residues. Germline lookup yields CDR1 SNHLY and CDR2 FYNNEI. V lost 6 bases and J lost 7, with 24 bases in between. CDR3 sequence: CASRSGVGTPGGTQYF. CDR3 in DNA: TGTGCCAGCAGGAGTGGGGTAGGGACTCCTGGGGGGACCCAGTACTTC.

The V and J genes are TRBV27 and TRBJ1-1; no clear D gene. Germline V lookup: CDR1 MNHEY, CDR2 SMNVEV (reference sequence). This CDR3 has 13 residues. Trimming left V 6 bases short and J 9 bases short, with 17 bases between. The CDR3 DNA sequence: TGTGCCAGCAGGGACCAGTTGGTCCCTAAAGCTTTCTTT. Translated, it gives CASRDQLVPKAFF.

The chain has TRBV27 and TRBJ1-5; tentatively, D is TRBD1 (5 bases). From germline, CDR1 is MNHEY and CDR2 SMNVEV (reference sequence). The V end lost 6 bases, the J end lost 6 bases, and 9 bases lay between the germline ends. The CDR3 extends over 12 amino acids. Written as DNA, the CDR3 is TGTGCCAGCAGCTCGACAGTTCAGCCCCAGCATTTT. Its translation is CASSSTVQPQHF.

This clonotype was observed a single time. This chain uses TRBV20-1 with TRBJ2-2, with TRBD1 as a possible D gene (5 bases). Per germline, CDR1 DFQATT and CDR2 SNEGSKA (reference sequence). The CDR3 covers 13 residues. Trimming stripped 3 bases from V and 5 bases from J, with 10 bases between. The CDR3 nucleotides read TGCAGTGCTAGGTGGCAGGGAACCGGGGAGCTGTTTTTT. Its protein is CSARWQGTGELFF.

This clonotype was seen once. CDR3 residues: CASSSGQGARGIQPQHF. The DNA of the CDR3 is TGTGCCAGCAGTTCCGGACAGGGGGCGAGAGGGATACAGCCCCAGCATTTT. J is TRBJ1-5 and V is TRBV12-3 or TRBV12-4, with TRBD1 identical over 11 bases. The ends lost 4 bases at V and 7 bases at J; junction bases unmatched: 12. The CDR3 length is 17 residues.

The V call is TRBV20-1, the J call TRBJ2-3; TRBD2 matches at 12 bases. Germline V lookup: CDR1 DFQATT, CDR2 SNEGSKA (reference sequence). This CDR3 comprises 16 residues. Trimming cost V 1 base and J 0 bases; bases outside gene matches: 2. The CDR3 is CSARGGTSGSTDTQYF. CDR3 DNA: TGCAGTGCTAGAGGAGGGACTAGCGGGAGCACAGATACGCAGTATTTT.

The J gene is TRBJ2-7, the V gene TRBV20-1, with 8 bases matching TRBD2. The germline CDR1 and CDR2 sequences are DFQATT and SNEGSKA (reference sequence). The CDR3 sequence is 14 residues long. J was trimmed by 8 bases and V by 3 bases; bases with no gene match: 12. CDR3: CSASGLGLVSQQYF. The CDR3 DNA reads TGCAGTGCTAGTGGTTTGGGACTAGTTTCGCAGCAGTACTTC.

By proportion, this clonotype is medium-sized. The chain recombines TRBV20-1 with TRBJ1-5, with D unclear. The CDR3 extends over 12 amino acids. V lost 0 bases, J lost 7 bases, and 7 bases lay in between. CDR1 and CDR2 (germline): DFQATT, SNEGSKA (reference sequence). Here the CDR3 DNA reads TGCAGTGCTAGAGAATCCCTACAGCCCCAGCATTTT. Protein product: CSARESLQPQHF.

V and J are TRBV15 and TRBJ1-6; D might be TRBD1 (6 bases). CDR1 and CDR2 from the germline V gene are LNHNV and YYDKDF (reference sequence). The CDR3 runs 16 residues. V lost 1 base, J lost 5 bases, and 12 bases lay in between. The DNA for the CDR3 is TGTGCCACCAGCAGAGTCGGGGGCCAGCATAATTCACCCCTCCACTTT. Its translation is CATSRVGGQHNSPLHF.

The CDR3 DNA sequence: TGCAGTGCTGTTGATAAGAACACTGAAGCTTTCTTT. Amino acid sequence: CSAVDKNTEAFF. The V and J genes are TRBV20-1 and TRBJ1-1; D not resolved. V lost 5 bases, J lost 1 base, and 8 bases lay in between. This CDR3 spans 12 amino acids. The germline CDR1 and CDR2 sequences are DFQATT and SNEGSKA (reference sequence).

The chain uses TRBV6-1 and TRBJ1-5; TRBD1 is a possible D gene (5 bases). CDR1 MNHNS and CDR2 SASEGT come from the germline V gene. The CDR3 spans 13 residues. The V end lost 6 bases, the J end lost 6 bases, and 12 bases lay between the germline ends. The CDR3 is CASRVRAVQPQHF. DNA for the CDR3: TGTGCCAGCAGGGTCAGGGCTGTTCAGCCCCAGCATTTT.